A selection of T cell receptor beta chains follows, all from one sample in a study of T cell changes during pregnancy in multiple sclerosis. Sequencing was performed with immunoSEQ multiplex PCR; in TCRdb, only in-frame clones are kept and a portion is missing. The sample carries about 67,000 clones, over 75% recorded once. The material sequenced was peripheral blood, taken in the third trimester of pregnancy. These receptors all stem from a female donor with multiple sclerosis, enrolled in a pregnancy study. Each CDR3 is given with its conserved first and last residue. The D gene is left open where the match is weak. Clone size is stated in some rows and not others, as once, few, many or a class when expanded.

v_gene	j_gene	d_gene	abundance	CDR3nt	CDR3aa
TRBV6-5	TRBJ2-7	TRBD1	-	TGTGCCAGCAGTCAAATTACAGGGGGCTCCTACGAGCAGTACTTC	CASSQITGGSYEQYF
TRBV9	TRBJ1-2	-	-	TGTGCCAGCAGCGTAGACGGGAGCTACACCTTC	CASSVDGSYTF
TRBV14	TRBJ2-3	TRBD2	-	TGTGCCAGCAGCCAATCCCTAGCGGAGGGAGGCACAGATACGCAGTATTTT	CASSQSLAEGGTDTQYF
TRBV5-1	TRBJ2-7	TRBD2	-	TGCGCCAGCAGCTTGGCAAGCGGAGGGACTACTCCTTACGAGCAGTACTTC	CASSLASGGTTPYEQYF
TRBV2	TRBJ1-1	-	-	TGTGCCAGCAGTGAGCAGCCCCTCATGCGGGCTTTCTTT	CASSEQPLMRAFF
TRBV18	TRBJ1-1	-	once	TGTGCCAGCTCACCATCCGGGGTGAACACTGAAGCTTTCTTT	CASSPSGVNTEAFF
TRBV5-1	TRBJ1-1	TRBD1	-	TGCGCCAGCAGCATCAGGACAGGGGGCTCGAACACTGAAGCTTTCTTT	CASSIRTGGSNTEAFF
TRBV28	TRBJ1-2	-	-	TGTGCCAGCAGTTCCACCCGCGGTAACCGGGTAGGAAGCTATGGCTACACCTTC	CASSSTRGNRVGSYGYTF
TRBV5-6	TRBJ2-7	-	-	TGTGCCAGCAGCTTGGATCCGGCCTACGAGCAGTACTTC	CASSLDPAYEQYF
TRBV13	TRBJ2-7	-	-	TGTGCCAGCAGCTTAGGCAGGTACGAGCAGTACTTC	CASSLGRYEQYF
TRBV5-1	TRBJ1-5	TRBD1	-	TGCGCCAGCAGCCCCGGGACAGGGGTGGGTCAGCCCCAGCATTTT	CASSPGTGVGQPQHF
TRBV18	TRBJ2-5	-	once	TGTGCCAGCTCAGCGGGACAGCAAGAGACCCAGTACTTC	CASSAGQQETQYF
TRBV5-1	TRBJ2-7	-	-	TGCGCCAGCAGCTTTGAAAGCGGTATTGAGCAGTACTTC	CASSFESGIEQYF
TRBV30	TRBJ1-2	TRBD1	-	TGTGCCTGGAGTGACGTGACAGGGGGGTATGGCTACACCTTC	CAWSDVTGGYGYTF
TRBV30	TRBJ2-7	-	-	TGTGCCTGGAGCGCCGGTTACGAGCAGTACTTC	CAWSAGYEQYF
TRBV6-1	TRBJ1-5	-	-	TGTGCCGGGCACAGGGATAGCAATCAGCCCCAGCATTTT	CAGHRDSNQPQHF
TRBV2	TRBJ1-4	-	-	TGTGCCAGCAGTGACTGGGGCAACGAATCAACTAATGAAAAACTGTTTTTT	CASSDWGNESTNEKLFF
TRBV12-5	TRBJ1-4	TRBD1	-	TGTGCTAGTGGAAACAGGGGGGGGGTTGCAACTAATGAAAAACTGTTTTTT	CASGNRGGVATNEKLFF
TRBV5-1	TRBJ1-2	-	once	TGCGCCAGCAGCTTGGATACGGTTAACTATGGCTACACCTTC	CASSLDTVNYGYTF
TRBV30	TRBJ1-5	-	once	TGTGCCTGGAACAGGGATAGCAATCAGCCCCAGCATTTT	CAWNRDSNQPQHF
TRBV7-2	TRBJ2-7	TRBD2	once	TGTGCCAGCAGCTCAACTAGCGGGAGTTACGAGCAGTACTTC	CASSSTSGSYEQYF
TRBV5-1	TRBJ1-5	TRBD1	-	TGCGCCAGCAGCTTCAGGGGGGGCAATCAGCCCCAGCATTTT	CASSFRGGNQPQHF
TRBV4-2	TRBJ2-5	TRBD2	-	TGTGCCAGCAGCCAGGTCCAACTAGCGGGGGGGTGGGAGACCCAGTACTTC	CASSQVQLAGGWETQYF
TRBV9	TRBJ2-7	-	-	TGTGCCAGCAGCGTAGGACAGTTCTACGAGCAGTACTTC	CASSVGQFYEQYF
TRBV7-9	TRBJ2-2	TRBD2	-	TGTGCCAGCAGCGCGCGACTAGCGGGGCTGAACACCGGGGAGCTGTTTTTT	CASSARLAGLNTGELFF
TRBV18	TRBJ1-5	-	-	TGTGCCAGCTCACCACCGAGCAGGGATGTGCGGCAGCCCCAGCATTTT	CASSPPSRDVRQPQHF
TRBV9	TRBJ1-1	TRBD1	-	TGTGCCAGCAGCGGATCCGGGACAGGTTTGATTGAAGCTTTCTTT	CASSGSGTGLIEAFF
TRBV4-1	TRBJ1-5	-	once	TGCGCCAGCAGCCAATCGAACACAGGGAGCAATCAGCCCCAGCATTTT	CASSQSNTGSNQPQHF
TRBV6-5	TRBJ2-1	-	medium-sized	TGTGCCAGCAGACCCCGGGGGGCGATTTCTGAGCAGTTCTTC	CASRPRGAISEQFF
TRBV2	TRBJ2-5	-	-	TGTGCCAGCAAAGGGGGGGCAAAAGAGACCCAGTACTTC	CASKGGAKETQYF
TRBV5-4	TRBJ1-1	TRBD1	-	TGTGCCAGCGCCCAGGGGGCGCACACTGAAGCTTTCTTT	CASAQGAHTEAFF
TRBV7-2	TRBJ1-5	-	-	TGTGCCAGCAGCTTAGGGAGGCGTCAGCCCCAGCATTTT	CASSLGRRQPQHF
TRBV7-2	TRBJ1-1	-	-	TGTGCCAGCAGCTTAGCTCAAGGAGGGACTGAAGCTTTCTTT	CASSLAQGGTEAFF
TRBV6-6	TRBJ1-5	TRBD1	-	TGTGCCAGCAGTTACCCACAGGGGAATCAGCCCCAGCATTTT	CASSYPQGNQPQHF
TRBV5-1	TRBJ1-5	-	-	TGCGCCAGCAGCTTGGACCCACTTAGCAATCAGCCCCAGCATTTT	CASSLDPLSNQPQHF
TRBV5-3	TRBJ2-5	-	once	TGTGCCAGAAGCCCCCCAACCGGTCGCGGGGCCCAGTACTTC	CARSPPTGRGAQYF
TRBV18	TRBJ2-7	-	-	TGTGCCAGCTCACGTAGCGTGGAGCAGTACTTC	CASSRSVEQYF
TRBV15	TRBJ1-1	-	-	TGTGCCACCAGCAGAGATCTAGTGCAGGGATCGAGCACTGAAGCTTTCTTT	CATSRDLVQGSSTEAFF
TRBV7-2	TRBJ1-5	-	-	TGTGCCAGCAGCTTTTCCATGAGCAATCAGCCCCAGCATTTT	CASSFSMSNQPQHF
TRBV10-1	TRBJ1-1	-	medium-sized	TGCGCCAGCAGTTTGGACTTAGGGGGCACTGAAGCTTTCTTT	CASSLDLGGTEAFF
TRBV5-6	TRBJ1-1	-	-	TGTGCCAGCAGCTTGATTATAGGGGCTGAAGCTTTCTTT	CASSLIIGAEAFF
TRBV5-1	TRBJ2-7	-	-	TGCGCCAGCAGCTTGGAGGACAGATCGGACGAGCAGTACTTC	CASSLEDRSDEQYF
TRBV9	TRBJ1-4	-	-	TGTGCCAGCAGCGTAGGGTCAACTGCAACTAATGAAAAACTGTTTTTT	CASSVGSTATNEKLFF
TRBV19	TRBJ2-6	TRBD2	-	TGTGCCAGTAGGAAGATTAGCGGGCTTCTCTCTGGGGCCAACGTCCTGACTTTC	CASRKISGLLSGANVLTF